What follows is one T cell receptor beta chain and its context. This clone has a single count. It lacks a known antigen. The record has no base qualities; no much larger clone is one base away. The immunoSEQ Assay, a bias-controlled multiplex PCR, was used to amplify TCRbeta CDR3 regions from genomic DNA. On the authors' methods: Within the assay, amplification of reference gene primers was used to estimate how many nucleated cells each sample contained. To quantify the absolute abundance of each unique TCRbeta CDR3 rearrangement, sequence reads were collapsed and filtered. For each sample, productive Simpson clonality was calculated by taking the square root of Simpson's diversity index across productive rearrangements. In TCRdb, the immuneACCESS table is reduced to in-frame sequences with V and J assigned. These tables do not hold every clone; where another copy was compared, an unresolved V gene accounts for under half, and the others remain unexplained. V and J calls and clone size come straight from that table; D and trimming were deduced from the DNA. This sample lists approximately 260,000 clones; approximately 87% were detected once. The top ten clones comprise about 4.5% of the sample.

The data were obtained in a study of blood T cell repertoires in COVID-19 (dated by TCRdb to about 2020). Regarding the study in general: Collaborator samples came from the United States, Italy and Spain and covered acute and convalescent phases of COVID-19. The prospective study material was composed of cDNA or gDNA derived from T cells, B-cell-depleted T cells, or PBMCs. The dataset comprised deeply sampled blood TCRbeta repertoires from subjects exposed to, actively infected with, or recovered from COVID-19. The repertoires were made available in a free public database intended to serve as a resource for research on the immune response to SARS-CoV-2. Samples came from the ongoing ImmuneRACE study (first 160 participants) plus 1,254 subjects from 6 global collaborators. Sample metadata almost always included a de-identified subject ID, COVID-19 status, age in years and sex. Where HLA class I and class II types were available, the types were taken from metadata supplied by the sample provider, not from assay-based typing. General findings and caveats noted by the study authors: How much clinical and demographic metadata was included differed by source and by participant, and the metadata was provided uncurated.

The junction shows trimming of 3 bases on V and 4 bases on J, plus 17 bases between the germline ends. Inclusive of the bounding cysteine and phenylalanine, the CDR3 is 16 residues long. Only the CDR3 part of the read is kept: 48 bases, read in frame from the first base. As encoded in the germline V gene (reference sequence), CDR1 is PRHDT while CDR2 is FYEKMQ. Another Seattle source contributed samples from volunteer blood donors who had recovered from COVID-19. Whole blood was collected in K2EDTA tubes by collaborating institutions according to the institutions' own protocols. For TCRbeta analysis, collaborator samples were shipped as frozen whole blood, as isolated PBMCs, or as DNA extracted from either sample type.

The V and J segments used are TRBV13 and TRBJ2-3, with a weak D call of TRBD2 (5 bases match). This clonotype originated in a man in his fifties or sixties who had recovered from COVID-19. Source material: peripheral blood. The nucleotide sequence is TGTGCCAGCAGCTTGTTCACGGGATCTGTAGCAGATACGCAGTATTTT. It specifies CASSLFTGSVADTQYF.